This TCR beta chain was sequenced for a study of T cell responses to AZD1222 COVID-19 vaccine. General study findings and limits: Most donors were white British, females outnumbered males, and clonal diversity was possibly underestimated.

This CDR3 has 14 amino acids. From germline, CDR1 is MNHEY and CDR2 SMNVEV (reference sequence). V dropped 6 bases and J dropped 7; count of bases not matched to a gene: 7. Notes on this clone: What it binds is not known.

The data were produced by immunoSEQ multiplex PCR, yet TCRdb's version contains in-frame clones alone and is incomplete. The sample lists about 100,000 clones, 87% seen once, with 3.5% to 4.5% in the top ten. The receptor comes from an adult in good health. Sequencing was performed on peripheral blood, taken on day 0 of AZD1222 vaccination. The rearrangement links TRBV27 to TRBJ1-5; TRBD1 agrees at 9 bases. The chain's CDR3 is CASRDTGGGQPQHF. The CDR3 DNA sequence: TGTGCCAGCAGGGATACAGGGGGCGGCCAGCCCCAGCATTTT.